This T cell receptor (beta chain) stems from a study of T cells in Graves' hyperthyroidism and ophthalmopathy (dated by TCRdb to the late 2010s). Broadly, across the study: Peripheral blood was collected at initial diagnosis, before any treatment. TCR V-J signatures able to tell the groups apart were searched for in a discovery cohort of 90 to 100 patients, of whom around 43 had Graves' ophthalmopathy and around 56 had stable Graves' hyperthyroidism. An independent validation cohort of fewer than 20 hyperthyroidism patients and over 15 patients who later progressed to ophthalmopathy tested prospective prediction of ophthalmopathy. The roughly 94 discovery patients were randomly split 7:3 into training and test sets. In addition, the study compared T-cell repertoires in thyroid tissue and in blood from a handful of Graves' hyperthyroidism patients. Once sampling was done, hyperthyroidism patients were given methimazole at a starting dose of 30 mg daily, whereas ophthalmopathy patients were given high-dose intravenous methylprednisolone. The paper describes TCR Vbeta CDR3 sequencing of 120 to 150 peripheral blood samples, made up of 43 ophthalmopathy patients, roughly 72 hyperthyroidism patients and roughly 17 progressor patients.

Ten or more counts support this clonotype. What this receptor recognizes is not known. No base quality values were provided; no much bigger clone lies one nucleotide off. Broader findings and caveats from the paper: In validation, the model predicted progression to ophthalmopathy a median of 6.5 months before onset, with roughly 71% sensitivity and more than 72% specificity. Most expanded thyroid clonotypes (frequency above 0.001) were also detected in blood, suggesting blood repertoires may reflect thyroid immune responses. Ophthalmopathy was separated from stable hyperthyroidism by a 13 V-J signature model, with approximately 86% sensitivity and about 81% specificity obtained in cross-validation and 80%/75% obtained in testing. Sample size was not statistically predetermined, and blinding of investigators to group allocation was not performed.

A patient counted as having stable Graves' hyperthyroidism if no progression to ophthalmopathy occurred over 18 months of follow-up. Hyperthyroidism patients were newly diagnosed, had a disease duration of under 2 months, and were aged 18 to 65 years. The study excluded patients with uncontrolled infections, other autoimmune diseases, pregnancy or lactation. Diagnoses were established on the basis of clinical symptoms, serum thyroxine and TRAb, thyroid ultrasound, and orbital computed tomography. PBMCs were isolated from 10 ml of fresh peripheral blood by Ficoll-Paque density gradient centrifugation. Total RNA was extracted using Trizol reagent, and RNA quality was assessed on an Agilent 2100 Bioanalyzer. The TCR beta CDR3 regions were amplified from the RNA transcripts. For the first round of RT-PCR on the TCR CDR3, the HTBI primer set was used together with the Qiagen OneStep RT-PCR kit. Libraries were constructed in a second round of multiplex PCR, after which size selection and purification were performed. Libraries were sequenced paired-end with 100 bp reads on an Illumina HiSeq2000. The paper's processing steps were these. SOAPnuke was used to process the raw data, with reads discarded if the reads contained adapters or uncalled bases, had a mean Phred below 15, or lacked an exact constant-primer or identifier match. High-quality paired reads were merged with COPE v1.2.5, and unique nucleotide sequences were defined as clonotypes. Clonotypes were aligned to IMGT TRBV, TRBD and TRBJ reference segments using MiTCR v1.1. Only V-J combinations with frequency above 0.0001, covering approximately 99% of repertoires, were analysed. A TCS score was defined as the ratio between F50 (clonal expansion) and ExV (chaos), using BLOSUM62-based TCRdist between CDR3 peptides within each V-J. Welch's t-statistics and random forest reduced several hundred V-J features to about 12, which were used in a naive Bayes classifier (R e1071). TCRdb reworked the public reads: Q25 trimming with fastp, MiXCR clone assembly, productive beta chains retained. Identical CDR3 protein sequences are pooled into one entry, listed with their most common genes and DNA. TCRdb, not the original authors, processed these V and J calls. The sample table holds about 420,000 distinct CDR3 sequences, of which 12% to 15% were seen once. The top ten clones comprise 5.3% of the sample.

CDR1 SGDLS and CDR2 YYNGEE are derived from the germline V gene. V sheds 2 bases and J sheds 5 bases, leaving 10 bases between their ends. Including the terminal cysteine and phenylalanine, the CDR3 comprises 13 residues. This entry keeps only the CDR3 DNA: 39 bases, framed from base 1. This receptor was taken from a woman aged 18-30 years with Graves' hyperthyroidism. The sequencing sample was made of blood. The V and J genes are TRBV9 and TRBJ2-5, with the D gene uncertain. The CDR3 reads as follows: CASSVLGVETQYF. Read as DNA, the sequence is TGTGCCAGCAGCGTGTTAGGCGTCGAGACCCAGTACTTC.